The rows below give T cell receptor beta chains drawn from one sample of a study of T-cell reconstitution after alpha-beta-depleted transplantation in children. Each CDR3 protein is one row after TCRdb ran MiXCR on the PCR reads. This sample yields over 550,000 distinct CDR3 sequences, of which roughly a tenth are seen a single time; roughly 3.9% belongs to the top ten. Sequences were derived from PBMCs from the stem cell graft donor, sampled from the stem cell graft. The receptors derive from a human donor who donated a stem cell graft to a child with acute myeloid leukemia. CDR3s include the opening cysteine and the closing phenylalanine or tryptophan. The D gene is left open where the match is weak. Part of the rows lack a size; the others show once, few, many or a class for expanded clones.

j_call v_call d_call clone_size cdr3_nt cdr3_aa
TRBJ2-7 TRBV5-1 NA NA TGCGCCAGCAACCGGGACTCCCCCAACTACGAGCAGTACTTC CASNRDSPNYEQYF
TRBJ1-5 TRBV20-1 TRBD1 few TGCAGTGCTAGAAGGAAGGGGGCGGAAGGTCAGCCCCAGCATTTT CSARRKGAEGQPQHF
TRBJ2-7 TRBV29-1 NA many TGCAGCGTCTGGACAGACTCCTACGAGCAGTACTTC CSVWTDSYEQYF
TRBJ2-5 TRBV4-2 NA many TGTGCCAGCAGCCAAGTTGGTGCGGAAGAGACCCAGTACTTC CASSQVGAEETQYF
TRBJ2-1 TRBV10-3 TRBD2 many TGTGCCATCAGTGGCTCCTCTAGCGGTATCTATGAGCAGTTCTTC CAISGSSSGIYEQFF
TRBJ2-3 TRBV12-3/TRBV12-4 TRBD1 NA TGTGCCAGCAGCGGACCGGGACAGGGCCCCACAGATACGCAGTATTTT CASSGPGQGPTDTQYF
TRBJ2-7 TRBV28 NA NA TGTGCCAGCAGTTTTGAGTCAATGGGCCACGAGCAGTACTTC CASSFESMGHEQYF
TRBJ1-5 TRBV6-2/TRBV6-3 NA many TGTGCCAGCAGACTGGGGGGCAGTCAGCCCCAGCATTTT CASRLGGSQPQHF
TRBJ1-1 TRBV7-9 NA NA TGTGCCAGCAGAACCGGAGAGGGGGTTAACACTGAAGCTTTCTTT CASRTGEGVNTEAFF
TRBJ2-7 TRBV27 TRBD2 NA TGTGCCAGCAGTCCCTCTTACGGGCTAGCGGGAGGGAAAGGCTACGAGCAGTACTTC CASSPSYGLAGGKGYEQYF
TRBJ2-1 TRBV14 TRBD2 few TGTGCCAGCAGCCATCTAGCGGGATTCAATGAGCAGTTCTTC CASSHLAGFNEQFF
TRBJ2-7 TRBV20-1 TRBD2 few TGCAGTGCTAGTGTCCTAGCGGGAGGGAAAGACGAGCAGTACTTC CSASVLAGGKDEQYF
TRBJ2-7 TRBV20-1 NA NA TGCAGTGCTAGAGATTTCGCGGGTTCGTCCTACGAGCAGTACTTC CSARDFAGSSYEQYF
TRBJ2-5 TRBV10-3 NA many TGTGCCATCAGAGGGGGTGAAGAGACCCAGTACTTC CAIRGGEETQYF
TRBJ2-3 TRBV30 NA NA TGTGCCTGCCTTCGGGAGAAACTCAGCACAGATACGCAGTATTTT CACLREKLSTDTQYF
TRBJ2-5 TRBV7-9 NA NA TGTGCCAGCAGCCATCCTGGGGAACCAAGATGGACCCAGTACTTC CASSHPGEPRWTQYF
TRBJ2-1 TRBV19 NA NA TGTGCCAGTAGTATAGGGGCACTTGGCAATGAGCAGTTCTTC CASSIGALGNEQFF
TRBJ2-3 TRBV29-1 NA NA TGCAGCTCCAACACAGATACGCAGTATTTT CSSNTDTQYF
TRBJ2-1 TRBV6-5 TRBD2 few TGTGCCAGCAGTTACGTCGGACTAGCGGGCTACAATGAGCAGTTCTTC CASSYVGLAGYNEQFF
TRBJ2-5 TRBV15 NA NA TGTGCCACCAGCAGAGATTGGGTCGGCCAAGAGACCCAGTACTTC CATSRDWVGQETQYF
TRBJ2-4 TRBV27 NA NA TGTGCCAGCAGTTCCATAGCAAGTGGGAACATTCAGTACTTC CASSSIASGNIQYF
TRBJ2-2 TRBV7-2 NA NA TGTGCCAGCAGCCAGTGGGGGCAAGGGACAAAGACCGGGGAGCTGTTTTTT CASSQWGQGTKTGELFF
TRBJ2-1 TRBV3-1 TRBD2 few TGTGCCAGCAGCCAATTCTCTTCTAGCGGGCTAAGCTCCTACAATGAGCAGTTCTTC CASSQFSSSGLSSYNEQFF
TRBJ2-2 TRBV24-1 TRBD1 few TGTGCCACCAGTGCGACAGGGGGAGTCGGGGAGCTGTTTTTT CATSATGGVGELFF
TRBJ2-3 TRBV12-3/TRBV12-4 TRBD2 many TGTGCCAGCAGTTTTACCGACGCCGGGACTAGCGGGGGGTGGGATACGCAGTATTTT CASSFTDAGTSGGWDTQYF
TRBJ2-4 TRBV20-1 NA few TGCAGTGCTAGGGATTTCGGAGTCGGCATTCAGTACTTC CSARDFGVGIQYF
TRBJ1-1 TRBV6-5 TRBD1 many TGTGCCAGCGGAATCAGGGGGGCAGGAGCTTTCTTT CASGIRGAGAFF
TRBJ1-5 TRBV3-1 NA NA TGTGCCAGCAGCCAAGGACACCAAAATCAGCCCCAGCATTTT CASSQGHQNQPQHF
TRBJ2-2 TRBV12-3/TRBV12-4 NA many TGTGCCAGCAGTTTGGCACTTAGCGACACCGGGGAGCTGTTTTTT CASSLALSDTGELFF
TRBJ2-1 TRBV20-1 NA NA TGCAGTGCTAGTATAGGGCAGCGGGTTGGCTACAATGAGCAGTTCTTC CSASIGQRVGYNEQFF
TRBJ1-4 TRBV5-1 TRBD1 many TGCGCCAGCAGACCGGGACAGTCGAATGAAAAACTGTTTTTT CASRPGQSNEKLFF
TRBJ2-7 TRBV7-3 TRBD1 many TGTGCCAGCAGCCCCGGGGGGGACAGGGGTTACGAGCAGTACTTC CASSPGGDRGYEQYF
TRBJ2-1 TRBV29-1 NA many TGCAGCGTTGAACCCGGCGAGGTAATTATGTCCTACAATGAGCAGTTCTTC CSVEPGEVIMSYNEQFF
TRBJ2-2 TRBV28 NA many TGTGCCAGCTCACGCAGCACCGGGGAGCTGTTTTTT CASSRSTGELFF
TRBJ1-4 TRBV5-1 TRBD1 few TGCGCCAGCAGCCGACAGGGGGCTAATGAAAAACTGTTTTTT CASSRQGANEKLFF
TRBJ1-1 TRBV5-1 NA NA TGCGCCAGCAGCTTGGGTTCGGCGAGCCCTGAAGCTTTCTTT CASSLGSASPEAFF
TRBJ2-5 TRBV6-5 TRBD2 many TGTGCCAGCTCTACGGGGGGAGAGACCCAGTACTTC CASSTGGETQYF
TRBJ1-4 TRBV12-3/TRBV12-4 NA NA TGTGCCAGCAGTTTAATACTTCGTCGGGGAGCAACTAATGAAAAACTGTTTTTT CASSLILRRGATNEKLFF
TRBJ2-7 TRBV29-1 NA few TGCAGCGTTGGAGGGTTATCGGGGGAGCAGTACTTC CSVGGLSGEQYF
TRBJ2-4 TRBV28 NA few TGTGCCAGCAGTTTAGCCTCCCCGGGGGTCAGGTACTTC CASSLASPGVRYF
TRBJ2-1 TRBV27 TRBD1 NA TGTGCCAGCAGTCCTCACCATCGGACAGGGGGGAATGAGCAGTTCTTC CASSPHHRTGGNEQFF
TRBJ2-1 TRBV2 TRBD2 few TGTGCCAGCAGTGATGGAATTCTACGCGGGAGGGGAGCGCCCCATGTCGTTCCATACAATGAGCAGTTCTTC CASSDGILRGRGAPHVVPYNEQFF
TRBJ2-1 TRBV24-1 TRBD1 few TGTGCCACCAGTGATTTGATCGGGACAGGAAATTCCAATGAGCAGTTCTTC CATSDLIGTGNSNEQFF
TRBJ1-5 TRBV29-1 NA NA TGCAGCGTTACAAGGAGTGGTGCAGGACCCCAGCATTTT CSVTRSGAGPQHF
TRBJ2-7 TRBV29-1 TRBD1 many TGCAGCTTCCGGGACAGGGGGTATTACGAGCAGTACTTC CSFRDRGYYEQYF
TRBJ2-7 TRBV30 NA few TGTGCCTGGAGGAGACAGGGGTGGAACGATGGGAGGGACGGCTACGAGCAGTACTTC CAWRRQGWNDGRDGYEQYF
TRBJ2-1 TRBV29-1 NA few TGCAGCGTTGACGCTAGCACCTACAATGAGCAGTTCTTC CSVDASTYNEQFF
TRBJ2-1 TRBV7-2 NA NA TGTGCCAGCAGTAAGACCGGGGGGCTAAATGAGCAGTTCTTC CASSKTGGLNEQFF
TRBJ2-1 TRBV2 NA few TGTGCCAGCAAGGCGGGACTCCTATCGCCCGAGCAGTTCTTC CASKAGLLSPEQFF
TRBJ2-1 TRBV24-1 TRBD2 few TGTGCCACCAGTGATCGAAGCGGGAGTGCCTACAATGAGCAGTTCTTC CATSDRSGSAYNEQFF
TRBJ2-1 TRBV7-2 NA NA TGTGCCAGCAGCTTACAATCCGGGAGCCCCTACAATGAGCAGTTCTTC CASSLQSGSPYNEQFF
TRBJ2-3 TRBV29-1 NA NA TGCAGCGTCAATGGGGTCCGGGATACGCAGTATTTT CSVNGVRDTQYF
TRBJ2-3 TRBV7-8 NA few TGTGCCAGCAGCTTCCACGAGCTCGGCACAGATACGCAGTATTTT CASSFHELGTDTQYF